These T cell receptor beta chains were read from a single sample in a study of CD8 T cells in Susac syndrome. TCRdb reprocessed the immunoSEQ multiplex PCR reads with MiXCR, giving one entry per CDR3 protein. There are around 300,000 distinct CDR3 sequences in the sample; around nine tenths occur only once, and around 0.18% lies in the top ten. The specimen sequenced was CD8+ T cells from PBMCs. The receptors here all came from a human donor with multiple sclerosis. Each CDR3 is given with its conserved first and last residue. Each record gives: V gene, clone size, J gene, D gene, CDR3 DNA, CDR3 protein. A D gene is named only where the DNA matches it firmly. Expanded clones get a size class; other rows say once, few or many, or leave the size out.

TRBV4-3	.	TRBJ2-7	TRBD1	TGCGCCAGCAGCCAAGCGGCCACAGGGGGCTTCTCCTACGAGCAGTACTTC	CASSQAATGGFSYEQYF
TRBV27	.	TRBJ2-1	.	TGTGCCAGCAGTTTAGTTGGGCCCTACAATGAGCAGTTCTTC	CASSLVGPYNEQFF
TRBV28	.	TRBJ2-5	.	TGTGCCAGCACCCGGGGGGCCCACCGGAGGGAGACCCAGTACTTC	CASTRGAHRRETQYF
TRBV27	few	TRBJ2-5	.	TGTGCCAGCAGTCCGACGCAGGGGGAGACCCAGTACTTC	CASSPTQGETQYF
TRBV19	.	TRBJ1-2	TRBD1	TGTGCCAGTAAACCCGGCAGGGGGCACGGGGGCTACACCTTC	CASKPGRGHGGYTF
TRBV15	.	TRBJ2-2	.	TGTGCCACCAGCAGGGGGAACACCGGGGAGCTGTTTTTT	CATSRGNTGELFF
TRBV6-2/TRBV6-3	.	TRBJ2-7	TRBD2	TGTGCCAGCAGTCGGACTAGCGAACCCTACGAGCAGTACTTC	CASSRTSEPYEQYF
TRBV7-9	.	TRBJ2-7	.	TGTGCCAGCAGCTTAATAGACAGATTTTCCAGCTCCTACGAGCAGTACTTC	CASSLIDRFSSSYEQYF
TRBV19	few	TRBJ2-1	.	TGTGCCAGTAGTATTGCGGGTAGCTCCTACAATGAGCAGTTCTTC	CASSIAGSSYNEQFF
TRBV6-2/TRBV6-3	.	TRBJ2-1	TRBD2	TGTGCCAGCAGCCTAGCTCTAGCGGGAGCGATTTACAATGAGCAGTTCTTC	CASSLALAGAIYNEQFF
TRBV3-1	.	TRBJ2-2	TRBD2	TGTGCCAGCAGCCTCAATGGAATCGGGAGGGCCGGGGAGCTGTTTTTT	CASSLNGIGRAGELFF
TRBV9	.	TRBJ1-3	.	TGTGCCAGCACCTCCGGGCACTCTGGAAACACCATATATTTT	CASTSGHSGNTIYF
TRBV2	.	TRBJ2-7	.	TGTGCCACCAGGGGAAAAAACACTCCTTACGAGCAGTACTTC	CATRGKNTPYEQYF
TRBV15	once	TRBJ1-1	.	TGTGCCACCAGCAGCTCTGGACTGCTGAACACTGAAGCTTTCTTT	CATSSSGLLNTEAFF
TRBV7-9	.	TRBJ2-5	.	TGTGCCAGCGGTCGGGGACAAGAGACCCAGTACTTC	CASGRGQETQYF
TRBV24-1	once	TRBJ2-2	TRBD1	TGTGCCACCAGTGATTTGCGGGACAGGAACACCGGGGAGCTGTTTTTT	CATSDLRDRNTGELFF
TRBV29-1	.	TRBJ2-1	.	TGCAGCGTTGAAGATGGGAGGGGGAATGAGCAGTTCTTC	CSVEDGRGNEQFF
TRBV6-4	.	TRBJ2-3	TRBD2	TGTGCCAGCAGCACCCAAGCGGGGCTGGGGGGCACAGATACGCAGTATTTT	CASSTQAGLGGTDTQYF
TRBV29-1	.	TRBJ2-2	.	TGCAGCGTTGAAGGGGGCCGTCCCTACGGGGAGCTGTTTTTT	CSVEGGRPYGELFF
TRBV6-5	.	TRBJ2-1	TRBD2	TGTGCCAGCAGTTACCTGGCGGGAGGGCACAATGAGCAGTTCTTC	CASSYLAGGHNEQFF